Shown below are 10 T cell receptor beta chains from a single sample sequenced in a study of glioma-infiltrating T cells. Using RNA template, CDR3s of TCR alpha and beta were amplified with iRepertoire arm-PCR. One entry per CDR3 protein, called by TCRdb with MiXCR from the multiplex PCR reads. The sample lists a few hundred thousand distinct CDR3 sequences; about two fifths were seen once. Sample: glioma tissue, nonneoplastic brain tissue, or PBMCs (not recorded which). All receptors derive from a human donor with low-grade glioma or glioblastoma, undergoing nonglioma brain surgery, or in good health (not recorded which).

The chain links TRBV7-2 to TRBJ2-2, with 7 bases that match TRBD1. Germline V CDR1 and CDR2: SGHTA, FQGNSA. The V gene end was trimmed by 5 bases and the J gene end by 4 bases; junction bases not matched to a gene: 7. The CDR3 loop spans 15 amino acids. This CDR3 is CASSLTGQPTGELFF. CDR3 bases: TGTGCCAGCAGCCTGACAGGGCAACCCACCGGGGAGCTGTTTTTT. Full variable domain (outside the CDR3, taken from reference TRBV7-2 and TRBJ2-2): GAGVSQSPSNKVTEKGKDVELRCDPISGHTALYWYRQSLGQGLEFLIYFQGNSAPDKSGLPSDRFSAERTGGSVSTLTIQRTQQEDSAVYLCASSLTGQPTGELFFGEGSRLTVL.

The table lists this clonotype with many counts. The gene calls are TRBV27 and TRBJ2-7; D possibly uses TRBD1 or TRBD2 (5 bases each). CDR3 length: 11 amino acids. V lost 3 bases to trimming and J lost 6 bases, with 6 bases between them. Germline V gene data show CDR1 as MNHEY and CDR2 as SMNVEV (reference sequence). CDR3: CASSFGGEQYF. The CDR3 DNA follows: TGTGCCAGCAGTTTTGGGGGCGAGCAGTACTTC.

The chain employs TRBV6-2 or TRBV6-3 and TRBJ2-7; D ambiguous. CDR1 and CDR2 from the germline V gene are MNHEY and SVGEGT. Trimming removed 5 bases from V and 4 bases from J, with 9 bases in between. The CDR3 extends over 12 amino acids. This chain's CDR3 is CASSPQNYEQYF. The CDR3 DNA follows: TGTGCCAGCAGTCCACAAAATTACGAGCAGTACTTC.

The rearrangement links TRBV15 to TRBJ2-3; D ambiguous. V lost 1 base to trimming and J lost 6 bases, with 17 bases between them. There are 16 residues in the CDR3. In germline, CDR1 is LNHNV, CDR2 YYDKDF (reference sequence). The CDR3 sequence: CATSRGSSGPEDTQYF. DNA for the CDR3: TGTGCCACCAGCAGAGGTTCTAGTGGCCCCGAGGATACGCAGTATTTT.

This clonotype was seen at least ten times. V gene TRBV28 combines with J gene TRBJ2-5; D possibly uses TRBD1 or TRBD2 (7 bases each). The CDR3 runs 13 residues. Per germline, CDR1 MDHEN and CDR2 SYDVKM. The V end was cut by 2 bases, the J end by 5 bases, with 9 bases between. CDR3 sequence reads: CASSLQGGETQYF. The CDR3 DNA reads TGTGCCAGCAGTTTACAGGGGGGGGAGACCCAGTACTTC.

The rearrangement uses TRBV28 and TRBJ1-2; D possibly corresponds to TRBD1 (5 bases). The germline CDR1 and CDR2 sequences are MDHEN and SYDVKM. The CDR3 is 15 amino acids. V was trimmed by 6 bases and J by 3 bases, leaving 17 bases between them. DNA for the CDR3: TGTGCCAGCAGCCCGGGGGGGGAGAAATACTATGGCTACACCTTC. Protein sequence: CASSPGGEKYYGYTF.

To note about this clonotype: This may come from a read error, since a much larger clone is one base off. V and J are TRBV7-6 and TRBJ1-2; 9 bases match TRBD1. The V and J ends lost 5 bases and 1 base, in that order; junction bases with no gene match: 5. The germline V gene encodes CDR1 SGHVS and CDR2 FNYEAQ. The CDR3 length is 15 residues. CDR3 loop: CASSHWDRVNYGYTF. The CDR3 DNA sequence: TGTGCCAGCAGCCACTGGGACAGGGTTAACTATGGCTACACCTTC. The whole variable domain, filled in from reference TRBV7-6 and TRBJ1-2, reads GAGVSQSPRYKVTKRGQDVALRCDPISGHVSLYWYRQALGQGPEFLTYFNYEAQQDKSGLPNDRFSAERPEGSISTLTIQRTEQRDSAMYRCASSHWDRVNYGYTFGSGTRLTVV.

About this clonotype: A read error is likely here: a far larger clone is one base away. The rearrangement uses TRBV20-1 and TRBJ2-7; 7 bases are a match to TRBD1. The CDR3 loop spans 13 amino acids. The germline CDR1 and CDR2 sequences are DFQATT and SNEGSKA (reference sequence). For the CDR3, the DNA is TGCGGTGCAACCGGGACAGCTACATACGAGCAGTACTTC. Translation: CGATGTATYEQYF.

This clonotype was seen ten or more times. The rearrangement uses TRBV28 and TRBJ2-1; 9 bases agree with TRBD2. Per germline, CDR1 MDHEN and CDR2 SYDVKM. V lost 8 bases, J lost 8 bases, and 10 bases stayed unmatched. The CDR3 consists of 14 residues. The CDR3 here is CASRGRGRAYEQFF. CDR3 nucleotides: TGTGCCAGCCGCGGGCGCGGGAGGGCCTATGAGCAGTTCTTC.

This chain connects TRBV19 to TRBJ1-5; the match to TRBD1 covers 11 bases. J gave up 6 bases and V 7 bases, and 8 bases lay outside the gene matches. Germline CDR1 is LNHDA and CDR2 is SQIVND (reference sequence). This CDR3 comprises 15 residues. The CDR3 loop is CASTASGTGGQPQHF. The CDR3 DNA reads as TGTGCCAGTACCGCATCCGGGACAGGGGGTCAGCCCCAGCATTTT. Combining the CDR3 with reference TRBV19 and TRBJ1-5 gives the whole variable domain DGGITQSPKYLFRKEGQNVTLSCEQNLNHDAMYWYRQDPGQGLRLIYYSQIVNDFQKGDIAEGYSVSREKKESFPLTVTSAQKNPTAFYLCASTASGTGGQPQHFGDGTRLSIL.